This T cell receptor (beta chain) emerged from a study of preoperative IRX-2 immunotherapy in early breast cancer (dated by TCRdb to about 2019). Points on this clone: Its antigen remains unidentified. Base quality data are lacking; no much larger clone is found one base away.

V is shortened by 3 bases, J by 4 bases, and the region joining them spans 13 bases. The CDR3 holds 14 amino acids from the cysteine to the phenylalanine. The entry retains the CDR3 DNA only, 42 bases that are in frame from base 1. The germline V gene (reference sequence) supplies CDR1 MNHEY and CDR2 SMNVEV. The sample's treatment or condition label is to be understood as: preoperative locoregional IRX-2 cytokine immunotherapy. The samples were obtained from a phase Ib study that tested preoperative, locoregional IRX-2 cytokine immunotherapy designed to prime immune responses. Before surgery, IRX-2 was given to the donors, who were patients with early-stage breast cancer. The library came from the immunoSEQ multiplex PCR assay. TCRdb retrieved this table from immuneACCESS and kept in-frame rearrangements only. Not all clones are present; in checked studies, unresolved V genes account for under half, and no reason is known for the remainder. The sample table records about 26,000 clones; roughly 89% of these occur just once. The ten largest account for around 9.6% of the sample.

The material was obtained from a patient treated with IRX-2 immunotherapy. The source is a human donor with breast cancer. The V gene is TRBV27 and the J gene is TRBJ2-7, with the D segment identity uncertain. The DNA is TGTGCCAGCAGTTTTTTGGGTTCGTTGTACGAGCAGTACTTC. This encodes CASSFLGSLYEQYF.